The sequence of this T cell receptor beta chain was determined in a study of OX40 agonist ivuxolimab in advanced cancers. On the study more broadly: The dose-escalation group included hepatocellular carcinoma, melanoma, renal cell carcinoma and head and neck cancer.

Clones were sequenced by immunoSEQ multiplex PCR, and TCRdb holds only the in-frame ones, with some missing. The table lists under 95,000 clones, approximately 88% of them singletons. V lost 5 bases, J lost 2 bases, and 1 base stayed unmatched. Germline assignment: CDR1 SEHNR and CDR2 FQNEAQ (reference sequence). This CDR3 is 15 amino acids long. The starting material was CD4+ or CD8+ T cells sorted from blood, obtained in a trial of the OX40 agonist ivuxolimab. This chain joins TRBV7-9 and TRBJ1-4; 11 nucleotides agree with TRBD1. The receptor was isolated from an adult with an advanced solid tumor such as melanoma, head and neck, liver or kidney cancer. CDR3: CASSRTGGTNEKLFF. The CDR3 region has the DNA TGTGCCAGCAGCCGGACAGGGGGCACTAATGAAAAACTGTTTTTT.